What follows are 27 T cell receptor beta chains derived from one specimen sequenced in a study of regulatory T cells in long-lasting Graves disease. Stated time point: newly diagnosed GD, antithyroid drugs for less than 3 months. PBMC RNA served as the TCR library source. Relying on iRepertoire HTBI primers and Arm-PCR of CDR3 regions, the team built TCR beta libraries. In TCRdb, the multiplex PCR reads were re-called with MiXCR into one record per CDR3 protein. This sample has 500,000 or so distinct CDR3 sequences, with roughly a sixth found just once. This sample was shared with a second study, whose subject was T cells in Graves' hyperthyroidism and ophthalmopathy.

The sequenced sample was peripheral blood mononuclear cells (PBMCs), obtained at new diagnosis, from a patient treated with antithyroid drugs. The receptors come from a woman in her forties or fifties with Graves disease.

Concerning this clonotype: A junction boundary mismatches the germline segment, possibly from a read error. The V and J genes are TRBV12-3 or TRBV12-4 and TRBJ2-7; D not certain. The CDR3 spans 13 residues. The CDR3 is CASRLGSSYEQYF. CDR3 nucleotides: TGTGCCAGCAGGTTAGGAAGCTCCTACGAGCAGTACTTC.

This clonotype was seen many times. The rearrangement links TRBV12-3 or TRBV12-4 to TRBJ2-7; perhaps TRBD1 as D (7 bases). The CDR3 totals 14 residues. Trimming took off 4 bases at V and 1 base at J, with 11 bases between the two ends. The CDR3 DNA reads as TGTGCCAGCAGTTCGGGGGACAGTTCCTACGAGCAGTACTTC. It translates to CASSSGDSSYEQYF.

This clonotype appeared many times. The chain is built from TRBV12-3 or TRBV12-4 and TRBJ2-7; 7 positions agree with TRBD1. V was pared by 4 bases and J by 0 bases, with 6 bases of the junction left unmatched. CDR3 length: 15 residues. CDR3 coding DNA: TGTGCCAGCAGTTCAGTCCAGGGGGTCTCCTACGAGCAGTACTTC. It encodes CASSSVQGVSYEQYF.

This clonotype was seen many times. The chain has TRBV30 and TRBJ2-5, with a possible D match to TRBD2 (5 bases). Germline CDR1 is GTSNPN and CDR2 is SVGIG (reference sequence). V lost 0 bases and J lost 5, with 10 bases in between. The CDR3 consists of 13 residues. CDR3 protein: CAWSVAGRETQYF. CDR3 DNA: TGTGCCTGGAGTGTCGCGGGTCGGGAGACCCAGTACTTC. Together with reference TRBV30 and TRBJ2-5, the CDR3 gives the full variable domain: SQTIHQWPATLVQPVGSPLSLECTVEGTSNPNLYWYRQAAGRGLQLLFYSVGIGQISSEVPQNLSASRPQDRQFILSSKKLLLSDSGFYLCAWSVAGRETQYFGPGTRLLVL.

This clonotype occurred many times. V usage is TRBV6-1 and J usage is TRBJ1-1; D may be TRBD1 (6 bases). Germline CDR1 is MNHNS and CDR2 is SASEGT. The CDR3 has 17 amino acids. Trimming took 4 bases from V and 5 from J, leaving 23 bases between them. CDR3 protein: CASSVRPSAGAKTEAFF. The CDR3, as DNA: TGTGCCAGCAGTGTAAGGCCCTCAGCGGGGGCGAAGACTGAAGCTTTCTTT.

This clonotype came up many times. The rearrangement uses TRBV2 and TRBJ2-3, with 12 bases matching TRBD2. The germline V gene has CDR1 SNHLY and CDR2 FYNNEI. The length of the CDR3 is 14 residues. The J segment lost 11 bases and the V segment lost 6 bases, leaving 9 bases of the junction unmatched. CDR3 sequence reads: CASRGLAGFGEQYF. DNA of the CDR3: TGTGCCAGCAGAGGACTAGCGGGGTTTGGGGAGCAGTATTTT. Filled out from reference TRBV2 and TRBJ2-3, the complete variable domain reads EPEVTQTPSHQVTQMGQEVILRCVPISNHLYFYWYRQILGQKVEFLVSFYNNEISEKSEIFDDQFSVERPDGSNFTLKIRSTKLEDSAMYFCASRGLAGFGEQYFGPGTRLTVL.

J is TRBJ1-1 and V is TRBV4-1; maybe TRBD1 (5 bases). The germline V gene has CDR1 MGHRA and CDR2 YSYEKL. The CDR3 totals 14 residues. Deletions cut 1 base from V and 6 bases from J, with 12 bases between. CDR3 nucleotide sequence: TGCGCCAGCAGCCAAGGCGCAGGGAGGCCTGAAGCTTTCTTT. It specifies CASSQGAGRPEAFF.

This clonotype was detected once. Possible read error: a much larger clone is one base away. The chain employs TRBV12-3 or TRBV12-4 and TRBJ1-5; perhaps TRBD1 as D (5 bases). V lost 7 bases, J lost 0 bases, and 13 bases lay in between. CDR3 length: 15 residues. Here the CDR3 reads CASTNRLDSNQPQHF. The CDR3 nucleotides are TGTGCCAGCACCAACAGGCTAGATAGCAATCAGCCCCAGCATTTT.

As concerns this clonotype: This may arise from a read error, as a much more abundant clone is one base away. The V gene is TRBV20-1, the J gene TRBJ1-2, with unresolved D. This CDR3 spans 12 amino acids. V lost 8 bases, J lost 3 bases, and 13 bases lay in between. Germline loops: CDR1 DFQATT, CDR2 SNEGSKA (reference sequence). The CDR3 DNA reads TGCAGTACTTCCGAACCAGACTATGGCTACACCTTC. Amino acid sequence: CSTSEPDYGYTF.

In this sample, this clonotype turned up many times. The chain employs TRBV5-1 and TRBJ1-3; D unresolved. Germline CDR1 SGHRS, CDR2 YFSETQ. The length of the CDR3 is 16 residues. V was pared by 2 bases and J by 0 bases, with 12 bases between. CDR3 sequence (DNA): TGCGCCAGCAGCTTTGGACCGGGGTCCTCTGGAAACACCATATATTTT. Protein sequence: CASSFGPGSSGNTIYF.

This clonotype was seen at least ten times. This rearrangement joins TRBV6-9 to TRBJ2-1; TRBD1 matches at 9 bases. Germline assignment: CDR1 MNHGY and CDR2 SVAAGI. The CDR3 is made up of 16 amino acids. V was pared by 3 bases and J by 8 bases, with 11 bases of the junction left unmatched. The CDR3 sequence is CASSYSSGTGFHEQFF. The CDR3 nucleotides are TGTGCCAGCAGTTACTCCTCCGGGACAGGGTTCCATGAGCAGTTCTTC.

This clonotype was observed many times. The V and J genes are TRBV12-3 or TRBV12-4 and TRBJ1-1, with a weak D call TRBD1 (6 bases). The V end was cut by 1 base, the J end by 5 bases, with 11 bases between. The CDR3 sequence is 14 residues long. CDR3 residues: CASSLVSGATEAFF. The CDR3 DNA is TGTGCCAGCAGTTTAGTGTCGGGGGCGACTGAAGCTTTCTTT.

This clonotype was seen more than once but under ten times. J is TRBJ2-1 and V is TRBV20-1; TRBD2 aligns across 14 bases. The CDR3 is 15 residues long. Per germline, CDR1 DFQATT and CDR2 SNEGSKA (reference sequence). The trim removed 4 bases at V and 4 bases at J, leaving 3 bases unmatched. The CDR3 nucleotides are TGCAGTGCTAAGGGACTAGCGGGGGAATACAATGAGCAGTTCTTC. Its protein product is CSAKGLAGEYNEQFF.

This clonotype was counted many times. V gene TRBV6-1 combines with J gene TRBJ2-7; D gene ambiguous. This CDR3 has 15 amino acids. The V and J ends lost 7 bases and 7 bases respectively, with 23 bases between them. Germline V gives CDR1 MNHNS, CDR2 SASEGT. The CDR3 DNA reads TGTGCCAGCACGCGGCGGCGAGGCGCCTCTCAGGAGCAGTACTTC. Protein: CASTRRRGASQEQYF.

V usage is TRBV20-1 and J usage is TRBJ2-5, with D unclear. The CDR3 loop spans 14 amino acids. V lost 6 bases, J lost 1 base, and 15 bases lay in between. Germline CDR1 is DFQATT and CDR2 is SNEGSKA (reference sequence). DNA of the CDR3: TGCAGTGCCAACCACGGCGGCCTCCAAGAGACCCAGTACTTC. This gives the protein CSANHGGLQETQYF.

This clonotype occurred a few times. This rearrangement joins TRBV6-5 to TRBJ1-4, with D possibly TRBD1 on 5 matching bases. Trimming cost V 2 bases and J 1 base, with 11 bases left between them. Germline V gives CDR1 MNHEY, CDR2 SVGAGI. The length of the CDR3 is 16 residues. CDR3 bases: TGTGCCAGCAGTTACGAGTATGGGGGAACTAATGAAAAACTGTTTTTT. This sequence encodes CASSYEYGGTNEKLFF.

This clonotype was picked up many times. The chain recombines TRBV6-1 with TRBJ1-2; D unresolved. The CDR3 totals 16 residues. Germline assignment: CDR1 MNHNS and CDR2 SASEGT. Trimming cost V 6 bases and J 1 base, with 18 bases left between them. The CDR3 sequence: CASSIVPGTDNYGYTF. The CDR3 DNA reads as TGTGCCAGCAGCATAGTTCCGGGAACAGATAACTATGGCTACACCTTC.

The V and J genes are TRBV28 and TRBJ1-3; unclear D gene. CDR3 length: 17 amino acids. Germline V gene sequence: CDR1 MDHEN, CDR2 SYDVKM. Trimming stripped 3 bases from V and 0 bases from J, with 15 bases between. CDR3 loop: CASSLSSSSYSGNTIYF. The CDR3 coding sequence is TGTGCCAGCAGTTTGTCTTCCAGTTCCTACTCTGGAAACACCATATATTTT. The full variable domain, its missing parts supplied by reference TRBV28 and TRBJ1-3, is DVKVTQSSRYLVKRTGEKVFLECVQDMDHENMFWYRQDPGLGLRLIYFSYDVKMKEKGDIPEGYSVSREKKERFSLILESASTNQTSMYLCASSLSSSSYSGNTIYFGEGSWLTVV.

This clonotype was detected only a few times. The V call is TRBV5-1, the J call TRBJ1-6; D might be TRBD1 (5 bases). The CDR3 runs 15 residues. Germline loops: CDR1 SGHRS, CDR2 YFSETQ. Trimming pared 0 bases from V and 3 bases from J, leaving 7 bases between. For the CDR3, the DNA is TGCGCCAGCAGCTTGGAGCAGGGCTATAATTCACCCCTCCACTTT. This translates into CASSLEQGYNSPLHF. Supplemented by reference TRBV5-1 and TRBJ1-6, the full variable domain reads KAGVTQTPRYLIKTRGQQVTLSCSPISGHRSVSWYQQTPGQGLQFLFEYFSETQRNKGNFPGRFSGRQFSNSRSEMNVSTLELGDSALYLCASSLEQGYNSPLHFGNGTRLTVT.

This clonotype appeared a few times. The chain recombines TRBV6-5 with TRBJ1-5; D is unresolved. The CDR3 covers 15 residues. Germline V lookup: CDR1 MNHEY, CDR2 SVGAGI. The V and J ends lost 4 bases and 7 bases respectively, with 17 bases between them. This chain's CDR3 is CASSFDISGRQPQHF. The CDR3 DNA reads as TGTGCCAGCAGTTTCGACATCTCGGGCCGGCAGCCCCAGCATTTT.

The V and J genes are TRBV13 and TRBJ2-7, with 8 positions matching TRBD2. The CDR3 has 13 amino acids. From germline, CDR1 is PRHDT and CDR2 FYEKMQ (reference sequence). J lost 0 bases, V lost 9 bases, and 4 bases had no gene match. CDR3 sequence reads: CASASGYSYEQYF. CDR3 coding DNA: TGTGCCAGTGCTAGCGGGTACTCCTACGAGCAGTACTTC.

The V gene is TRBV28, the J gene TRBJ2-7, with D possibly matching TRBD1 (6 bases). V was clipped by 6 bases and J by 7 bases, with 16 bases between them. CDR1 is MDHEN and CDR2 is SYDVKM in the germline V gene. The CDR3 extends over 13 amino acids. CDR3 loop: CASSLLTGGEQYF. In DNA form, the CDR3 reads TGTGCCAGCAGCCTACTGACAGGAGGAGAGCAGTACTTC.

This clonotype was seen a handful of times. The genes are TRBV5-1 and TRBJ1-1; D unclear. The CDR3 covers 15 residues. Germline-derived CDR1 and CDR2 are SGHRS and YFSETQ. Trimming shortened V by 2 bases and J by 3 bases, and 14 bases separated the two germline ends. The CDR3 DNA reads TGCGCCAGCAGCTTCGGTCACACCGGGGACACTGAAGCTTTCTTT. It specifies CASSFGHTGDTEAFF.

The chain has TRBV9 and TRBJ2-2; D is uncertain. The V end lost 0 bases, the J end lost 4 bases, and 7 bases lay between the germline ends. CDR3 length: 14 amino acids. Germline V gives CDR1 SGDLS, CDR2 YYNGEE. Written as DNA, the CDR3 is TGTGCCAGCAGCGTAGAAGAGATCACCGGGGAGCTGTTTTTT. Translation: CASSVEEITGELFF.

This clonotype was detected many times. The chain uses TRBV11-2 and TRBJ1-1; D is ambiguous. This CDR3 contains 15 residues. CDR1 and CDR2 from the germline V gene are SGHAT and FQNNGV. Trimming left V 1 base short and J 0 bases short, with 9 bases between. CDR3 sequence: CASSLVPNLNTEAFF. The CDR3 DNA follows: TGTGCCAGCAGCTTAGTTCCGAATTTGAACACTGAAGCTTTCTTT.

In its sample, this clonotype was seen a few times. This chain joins TRBV6-1 and TRBJ1-4; 8 bases line up with TRBD1. This CDR3 contains 14 residues. The V gene's germline CDR1 is MNHNS and CDR2 SASEGT. Trimming at V came to 6 bases and at J to 2 bases, leaving 2 bases not matched to a gene. The CDR3 sequence is CASSSGGTNEKLFF. The CDR3 DNA reads as TGTGCCAGCAGCTCAGGGGGCACTAATGAAAAACTGTTTTTT.

This clonotype was observed many times. The V call is TRBV20-1, the J call TRBJ2-3; D uncertain. Trimming pared 6 bases from V and 3 bases from J, leaving 10 bases between. The germline V gene has CDR1 DFQATT and CDR2 SNEGSKA (reference sequence). The CDR3 is 12 amino acids. CDR3 nucleotide sequence: TGCAGTGCCAGGCTCGGTACAGATACGCAGTATTTT. This codes for CSARLGTDTQYF.